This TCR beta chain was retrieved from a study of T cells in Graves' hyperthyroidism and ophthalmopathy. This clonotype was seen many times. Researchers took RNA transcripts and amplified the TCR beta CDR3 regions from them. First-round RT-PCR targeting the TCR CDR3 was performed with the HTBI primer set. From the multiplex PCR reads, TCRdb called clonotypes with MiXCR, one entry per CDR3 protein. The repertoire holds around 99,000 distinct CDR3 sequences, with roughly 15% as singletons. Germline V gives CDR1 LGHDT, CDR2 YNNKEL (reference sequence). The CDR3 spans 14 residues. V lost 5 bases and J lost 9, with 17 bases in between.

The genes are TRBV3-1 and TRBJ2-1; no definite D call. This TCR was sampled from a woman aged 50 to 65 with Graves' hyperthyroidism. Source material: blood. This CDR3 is CASSAILGVPEQFF. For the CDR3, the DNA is TGTGCCAGCAGCGCGATACTGGGTGTACCTGAGCAGTTCTTC.